Listed below are T cell receptor beta chains from one sample, sequenced in a study of blood T cells in healthy people across ages. TCRdb ran MiXCR on the 5' RACE reads and lists one entry per CDR3 protein. The sample consists of some 780,000 distinct CDR3 sequences, roughly three fifths of them appearing once. What was sequenced was blood. The source is a man aged 35 to 55 in good health. The CDR3 runs from the conserved cysteine through the conserved F or W. A D gene is named only where the DNA matches it firmly. Clone size, where shown, is once, few, many, or a class for clones that have expanded.

clone_size,j_call,d_call,v_call,cdr3_nt,cdr3_aa
many,TRBJ2-5,NA,TRBV7-2,TGTGCCAGCAGCTTACAGGGGAGGACGGGAGAGACCCAGTACTTC,CASSLQGRTGETQYF
NA,TRBJ2-1,NA,TRBV11-1,TGTGCCAGCAGCCTCACCTTAGGTGCTGAGCAGTTCTTC,CASSLTLGAEQFF
NA,TRBJ1-6,TRBD1,TRBV2,TGTGCCAGCAGTCCGGCCAGGGGGCAGGGCGCACCCCTCCACTTT,CASSPARGQGAPLHF
few,TRBJ2-1,TRBD1,TRBV13,TGTGCCAGCAGCTTAGATGGGACAGCCTACAATGAGCAGTTCTTC,CASSLDGTAYNEQFF
once,TRBJ2-7,NA,TRBV12-3/TRBV12-4,TGTGCCAGCAGTCCACCTCGGGGGAGGAGGGATGATACCTACGAGCAGTACTTC,CASSPPRGRRDDTYEQYF
once,TRBJ1-1,NA,TRBV6-6,TGTGCCAGCAGTGACCCGGGGGTCGGTAGAGAAGCTTTCTTT,CASSDPGVGREAFF
NA,TRBJ2-3,TRBD2,TRBV20-1,TGCAGTGCTAGTTCCGGGGCTAGCGGTCCCACAGATACGCAGTATTTT,CSASSGASGPTDTQYF
NA,TRBJ2-7,NA,TRBV9,TGTGCCAGCAGCGCCGGGACAAGCGGGGCCTACGAGCAGTACTTC,CASSAGTSGAYEQYF
NA,TRBJ2-3,NA,TRBV10-3,TGTGCCAACCCAGGGTCATCGACAGATACGCAGTATTTT,CANPGSSTDTQYF
NA,TRBJ2-3,NA,TRBV5-1,TGCGCCAGCAGCTTGGACTCAACCCTCACGGATACGCAGTATTTT,CASSLDSTLTDTQYF
NA,TRBJ2-1,NA,TRBV7-2,TGTGCCAGCAGCTTAGTTACGACCCTTTCCTACAATGAGCAGTTCTTC,CASSLVTTLSYNEQFF
NA,TRBJ2-7,NA,TRBV29-1,TGCGGCGTTGAAGAAGGGGCCTACGAGCAGTACTTC,CGVEEGAYEQYF
NA,TRBJ2-2,TRBD2,TRBV7-3,TGTGCCAGCAGCCCTGAACGTCCTAAGCGGGAGCGGACCGGGGAGCTGTTTTTT,CASSPERPKRERTGELFF
NA,TRBJ2-5,NA,TRBV7-8,TGTGCCAGCAGCTTATTGGGCAGTGCTAAAGAGACCCAGTACTTC,CASSLLGSAKETQYF
few,TRBJ2-5,TRBD1,TRBV7-2,TGTGCCAGCAGCCACCCGGGACAGATCGTCCAAGAGACCCAGTACTTC,CASSHPGQIVQETQYF
few,TRBJ2-7,TRBD2,TRBV3-1,TGTGCCAGCAGCCAACCCCCGGAGCGGGAAGGTTACGAGCAGTACTTC,CASSQPPEREGYEQYF
NA,TRBJ2-3,NA,TRBV6-2/TRBV6-3,TGTGCCAGCAGGTACGACCCATTAAGATCGGATACGCAGTATTTT,CASRYDPLRSDTQYF
NA,TRBJ2-7,NA,TRBV7-8,TGTGCCAGCAGCTTAGGTGCCTTCCCTAACTCCTACGAGCAGTACTTC,CASSLGAFPNSYEQYF
NA,TRBJ2-7,NA,TRBV18,TGTGCCAGCTCACCACAGGAATACGAGCAGTACTTC,CASSPQEYEQYF
once,TRBJ2-5,TRBD2,TRBV4-2,TGTGCCAGCAGCCAAGGGACTAGCGGGGGGCAAGGGACCCAGTACTTC,CASSQGTSGGQGTQYF
once,TRBJ2-1,TRBD2,TRBV29-1,TGCAGCGACCTAGCGGGGGACCCCAATGAGCAGTTCTTC,CSDLAGDPNEQFF
NA,TRBJ1-5,TRBD1,TRBV7-2,TGTGCCAGCAGCTTAGGCGGGCAGGGGGTCGGTCAGCCCCAGCATTTT,CASSLGGQGVGQPQHF
NA,TRBJ2-7,TRBD2,TRBV9,TGTGCCAGCAGCGTCGGGGGGGGAGGGGGCTACGAGCAGTACTTC,CASSVGGGGGYEQYF
NA,TRBJ1-5,NA,TRBV6-5,TGTGCCAGCAGGCCTGACGTGGGCATTCAGCCCCAGCATTTT,CASRPDVGIQPQHF
NA,TRBJ2-3,NA,TRBV7-2,TGTGCCAGCAGCTTAGCATTTAGTATGGATACGCAGTATTTT,CASSLAFSMDTQYF
NA,TRBJ2-4,TRBD1,TRBV20-1,TGCAGTGCTAGAGGACAGGGGAGGAAGGATGGCATTCAGTACTTC,CSARGQGRKDGIQYF
NA,TRBJ2-2,TRBD1,TRBV27,TGTGCCAGCAGTAAGGACAGGGGGAGCGGCACCGGGGAGCTGTTTTTT,CASSKDRGSGTGELFF
NA,TRBJ2-3,NA,TRBV5-1,TGCGCCAGCAGCGTGGAATCGACAGATACGCAGTATTTT,CASSVESTDTQYF
NA,TRBJ1-2,TRBD1,TRBV4-1,TGCGCCAGCAGCCGGGCAGGGGGCGAATATGGCTACACCTTC,CASSRAGGEYGYTF
once,TRBJ2-5,TRBD2,TRBV5-5,TGTGCCAGCAGCTTGAACACCGAATTACTAGCCGGGACTAGCAGGACCCAGTACTTC,CASSLNTELLAGTSRTQYF
NA,TRBJ2-5,NA,TRBV4-1,TGCGCCAGCAGCCAAGCACTACAAGAGACCCAGTACTTC,CASSQALQETQYF
few,TRBJ1-4,TRBD1,TRBV6-2/TRBV6-3,TGTGCCAGCAAGAAGACAGGGATCGTTGAAAAACTGTTTTTT,CASKKTGIVEKLFF
NA,TRBJ1-6,NA,TRBV7-3,TGTGCCAGCAGCTTACGGGGGGCCCCTACGCCGGATTCACCCCTCCACTTT,CASSLRGAPTPDSPLHF
few,TRBJ2-3,NA,TRBV12-3/TRBV12-4,TGTGCCAGCAGTCTAAATCTTGGTACCAATACGCAGTATTTT,CASSLNLGTNTQYF
NA,TRBJ2-3,NA,TRBV7-2,TGTGCCAGCAGCCAAAACGGGGGGCCGGCAGATACGCAGTATTTT,CASSQNGGPADTQYF
NA,TRBJ2-2,NA,TRBV7-9,TGTGCCAGCAGCTTAGATGGTCTAGGCGGGGAGCTGTTTTTT,CASSLDGLGGELFF
few,TRBJ1-6,NA,TRBV7-9,TGTGCCAGCAGCCTAATTCTGGGGGCAGGTAATTCACCCCTCCACTTT,CASSLILGAGNSPLHF
NA,TRBJ2-3,NA,TRBV4-3,TGCGCCAGCAGCCATGAGTACCCCCCAGATACGCAGTATTTT,CASSHEYPPDTQYF
few,TRBJ1-5,NA,TRBV29-1,TGCAGCGTTGTGACGAGGGGGGATCAGCCCCAGCATTTT,CSVVTRGDQPQHF
NA,TRBJ2-5,NA,TRBV5-6,TGTGCCAGCAGCGTAATGACGGCGGGTGGAGAGACCCAGTACTTC,CASSVMTAGGETQYF
NA,TRBJ1-2,NA,TRBV6-5,TGTGCCAGCAGTTTATTGGCAGGGAACTATGGCTACACCTTC,CASSLLAGNYGYTF
NA,TRBJ2-1,TRBD1,TRBV6-5,TGTGCCAGCAGTTACCTACAACTCCGGGACAGGGCCTACAATGAGCAGTTCTTC,CASSYLQLRDRAYNEQFF
NA,TRBJ2-5,NA,TRBV7-9,TGTGCCAGCAGCCGGATACCGTCAGGAGAGACCCAGTACTTC,CASSRIPSGETQYF
NA,TRBJ1-5,TRBD1,TRBV5-6,TGTGCCAGCAGCTTGGCAGGGGGGACGGATCAGCCCCAGCATTTT,CASSLAGGTDQPQHF
few,TRBJ1-5,NA,TRBV7-2,TGTGCCAGCAGCTTAGTGGCCCACAGGGGCAATCAGCCCCAGCATTTT,CASSLVAHRGNQPQHF
NA,TRBJ2-2,NA,TRBV14,TGTGCCAGCAGCCCCAGGGTGGGCACCGGGGAGCTGTTTTTT,CASSPRVGTGELFF
NA,TRBJ1-5,TRBD1,TRBV3-1,TGTGCCAGCAGCCAAGCAGGGGGCGATCAGCCCCAGCATTTT,CASSQAGGDQPQHF
many,TRBJ1-2,NA,TRBV6-1,TGTGCCAGCAGTGATCCTCTATACATCTATGGCTACACCTTC,CASSDPLYIYGYTF
few,TRBJ2-6,TRBD1,TRBV9,TGTGCCAGCAGCGTAGGAGTGACAGGGGCCTCTGGGGCCAACGTCCTGACTTTC,CASSVGVTGASGANVLTF
few,TRBJ2-3,NA,TRBV25-1,TGTGCCAGCAATTGGGGACCCACAGATACGCAGTATTTT,CASNWGPTDTQYF